The subject of this entry is one T cell receptor (beta chain). Its antigen is currently unknown. Losses at the gene ends were 4 bases for V and 4 bases for J; bases not matched to a gene: 10. There are 16 residues in the CDR3. Germline V CDR1 and CDR2: SGHNT, YYREEE (reference sequence). This entry belongs to a study of cytomegalovirus exposure and HLA in healthy donors. About the research overall: Some 80 million unique TCR sequences came from HLA-typed donors in an early release.

The PCR employed 60 Vbeta primers together with 13 Jbeta primers. Sequenced by immunoSEQ multiplex PCR; TCRdb stores in-frame clones only, minus some. The sample carries 150,000 to 200,000 clones, approximately 71% recorded once. Study observations and caveats: More clonal expansion characterized HLA-associated TCR beta chains than equally common others in a later analysis. Reported findings show TCR beta sequences accurately forecast HLA-A and HLA-B alleles in most subjects. Follow-up analysis seemed to connect common viral pathogens with several of the most significant clusters identified.

The sequence came from a man between 18 and 29 years old in good health and CMV-seropositive. The rearrangement joins TRBV5-4 to TRBJ2-3, with 9 bases identical to TRBD1. Sequenced: PBMCs. In DNA, the CDR3 is TGTGCCAGCAGCATACGGACAGGGGCGGTGGCAGATACGCAGTATTTT. Amino acids: CASSIRTGAVADTQYF.